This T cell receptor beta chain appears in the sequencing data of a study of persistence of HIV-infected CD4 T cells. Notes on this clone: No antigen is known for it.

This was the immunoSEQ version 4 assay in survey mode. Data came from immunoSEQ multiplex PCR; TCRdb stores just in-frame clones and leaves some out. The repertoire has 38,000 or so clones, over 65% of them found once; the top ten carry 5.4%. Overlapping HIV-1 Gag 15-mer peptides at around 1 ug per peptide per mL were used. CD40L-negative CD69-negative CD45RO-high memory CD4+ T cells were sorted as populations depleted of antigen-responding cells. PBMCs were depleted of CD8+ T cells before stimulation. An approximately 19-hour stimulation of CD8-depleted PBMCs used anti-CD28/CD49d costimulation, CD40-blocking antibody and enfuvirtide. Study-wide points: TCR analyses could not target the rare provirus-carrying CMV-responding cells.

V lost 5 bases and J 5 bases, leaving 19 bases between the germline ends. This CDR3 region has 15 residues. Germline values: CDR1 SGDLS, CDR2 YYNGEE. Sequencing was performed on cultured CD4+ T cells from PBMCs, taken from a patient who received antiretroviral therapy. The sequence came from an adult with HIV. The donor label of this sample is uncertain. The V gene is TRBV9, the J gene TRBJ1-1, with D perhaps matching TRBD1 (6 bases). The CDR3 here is CASRGYPGQLTEAFF. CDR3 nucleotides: TGTGCCAGCAGGGGATATCCGGGACAACTAACTGAAGCTTTCTTT.